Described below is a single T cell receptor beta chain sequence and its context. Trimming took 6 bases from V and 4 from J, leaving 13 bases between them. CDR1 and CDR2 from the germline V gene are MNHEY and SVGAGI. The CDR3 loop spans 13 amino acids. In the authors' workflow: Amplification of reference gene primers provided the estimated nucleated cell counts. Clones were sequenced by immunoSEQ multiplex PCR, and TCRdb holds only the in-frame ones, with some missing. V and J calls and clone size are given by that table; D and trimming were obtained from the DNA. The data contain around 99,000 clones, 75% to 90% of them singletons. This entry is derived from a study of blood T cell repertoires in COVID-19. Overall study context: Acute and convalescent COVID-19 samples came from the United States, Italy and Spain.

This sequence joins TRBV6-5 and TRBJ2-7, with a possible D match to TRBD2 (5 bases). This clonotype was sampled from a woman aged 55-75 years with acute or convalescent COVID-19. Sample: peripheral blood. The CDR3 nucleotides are TGTGCCAGCAGAACGTTAGCGAGTTACGAGCAGTACTTC. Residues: CASRTLASYEQYF.